These 27 T cell receptor beta chains share one sample of origin, sequenced in a study of T cells in Graves' hyperthyroidism and ophthalmopathy. The investigators amplified TCR beta CDR3 regions from RNA transcripts. TCR CDR3 regions were first amplified by RT-PCR with HTBI primers. Using its own MiXCR run on the multiplex PCR reads, TCRdb lists one record per CDR3 protein. Of 350,000 to 450,000 distinct CDR3 sequences listed, about 17% were seen once; the top ten hold more than 30%. Material for sequencing was blood. All receptors derive from a woman aged 25 to 39 with Graves' hyperthyroidism that later progressed to Graves' ophthalmopathy.

This clonotype was found many times. J is TRBJ1-1 and V is TRBV12-3 or TRBV12-4; the D gene is possibly TRBD1 (6 bases). The V and J ends lost 3 bases and 6 bases respectively, with 11 bases between them. This CDR3 has 13 residues. CDR3 sequence (DNA): TGTGCCAGCAGTTTTGGGGGCGCTTCTGAAGCTTTCTTT. This gives the protein CASSFGGASEAFF.

The chain employs TRBV14 and TRBJ2-2, with D tentatively TRBD2 (6 bases). V was trimmed by 3 bases and J by 0 bases, leaving 11 bases between them. From germline, CDR1 is SGHDN and CDR2 FVKESK. CDR3 size: 16 residues. The CDR3 loop is CASSHLTGANTGELFF. CDR3 bases: TGTGCCAGCAGCCATCTTACGGGGGCGAACACCGGGGAGCTGTTTTTT.

The chain couples TRBV28 to TRBJ2-5; 8 positions agree with TRBD2. The germline gives CDR1 MDHEN, CDR2 SYDVKM. The ends lost 2 bases at V and 0 bases at J; junction bases unmatched: 2. The CDR3 is made up of 15 amino acids. CDR3 coding DNA: TGTGCCAGCAGTTTAGACGGGGGGGACCAAGAGACCCAGTACTTC. Its protein product is CASSLDGGDQETQYF.

Concerning this clonotype itself: A much larger clone differs from this one at a single base, so this may be a read error. V usage is TRBV27 and J usage is TRBJ1-1; no reliable D call. The CDR3 totals 13 residues. Germline-derived CDR1 and CDR2 are MNHEY and SMNVEV (reference sequence). CDR3 DNA sequence: TGTGCCAGCAGTTTGGCTGCGAACACTGAAGCTATCTTT. Residues: CASSLAANTEAIF.

This clonotype was counted once. A clone one base away is much larger, so this may be a read error. The gene calls are TRBV28 and TRBJ2-7; 8 bases match TRBD1. CDR1 is MDHEN and CDR2 is SYDVKM in the germline V gene. Germline trimming cut 6 bases from V and 2 bases from J; bases unmatched to any gene: 12. This CDR3 has 16 residues. In nucleotides, the CDR3 is TGTGCCAGCAGGTCAGTACTGGGACAGGAAACCTACGAGCAGTACTTC. Protein: CASRSVLGQETYEQYF. The full variable domain, completed using reference TRBV28 and TRBJ2-7, is DVKVTQSSRYLVKRTGEKVFLECVQDMDHENMFWYRQDPGLGLRLIYFSYDVKMKEKGDIPEGYSVSREKKERFSLILESASTNQTSMYLCASRSVLGQETYEQYFGPGTRLTVT.

This clonotype has only a few counts. The chain joins TRBV7-9 to TRBJ1-2; 8 nucleotides agree with TRBD1. The junction had 3 bases not matched to a gene; V was cut back by 3 bases and J by 3 bases. Germline V gene data show CDR1 as SEHNR and CDR2 as FQNEAQ (reference sequence). The CDR3 runs to 14 residues. The CDR3 nucleotides read TGTGCCAGCAGCTTCACAGGGGGGGACTATGGCTACACCTTC. It codes for CASSFTGGDYGYTF.

This clonotype was detected a few times. The chain couples TRBV27 to TRBJ1-6; 10 bases are shared with TRBD1. The CDR3 spans 16 residues. The V gene's germline CDR1 is MNHEY and CDR2 SMNVEV (reference sequence). J lost 8 bases, V lost 8 bases, and 12 bases had no gene match. The CDR3 DNA reads as TGTGCCAGCCGCCCCCCCAGGACAGGGGGAGATTCACCCCTCCACTTT. Its translation: CASRPPRTGGDSPLHF.

This clonotype was seen only a few times. The V call is TRBV5-1, the J call TRBJ2-2; possible D gene TRBD2, 5 bases. Trimming stripped 0 bases from V and 0 bases from J, with 9 bases between. The CDR3 runs to 16 residues. From germline, CDR1 is SGHRS and CDR2 YFSETQ. This CDR3 reads CASSLERGSNTGELFF. The CDR3, as DNA: TGCGCCAGCAGCTTGGAACGGGGTTCGAACACCGGGGAGCTGTTTTTT.

This clonotype was observed at least ten times. CDR3 nucleotide sequence: TGTGCCAGCAGTTACGGGCAGGTGGGCACAGATACGCAGTATTTT. As protein: CASSYGQVGTDTQYF. This chain links TRBV6-5 with TRBJ2-3; D is unresolved. The germline CDR1 and CDR2 sequences are MNHEY and SVGAGI. This CDR3 is 15 amino acids long. Trimming shortened V by 2 bases and J by 1 base, and 10 bases separated the two germline ends.

The chain recombines TRBV5-6 with TRBJ2-3; TRBD1 is a possible D gene (6 bases). CDR3 length: 15 residues. Germline CDR1 and CDR2: SGHDT and YYEEEE. V lost 5 bases and J 2 bases, leaving 15 bases between the germline ends. The CDR3 coding sequence is TGTGCCAGCAGACCGACAACAGGGTCCACAGATACGCAGTATTTT. Translation: CASRPTTGSTDTQYF.

The chain carries TRBV11-2 and TRBJ2-5, with D unresolved. The CDR3 has 15 residues. Germline V CDR1 and CDR2: SGHAT, FQNNGV. The ends were cut back, 4 bases at V and 2 bases at J, with 14 bases in the middle. CDR3 residues: CASSWRRRSQETQYF. The DNA for the CDR3 is TGTGCCAGCAGCTGGCGTCGACGGAGTCAAGAGACCCAGTACTTC. The full variable domain, with the rest looked up from reference TRBV11-2 and TRBJ2-5, is EAGVAQSPRYKIIEKRQSVAFWCNPISGHATLYWYQQILGQGPKLLIQFQNNGVVDDSQLPKDRFSAERLKGVDSTLKIQPAKLEDSAVYLCASSWRRRSQETQYFGPGTRLLVL.

This clonotype was seen many times. The chain joins TRBV2 to TRBJ2-5, with TRBD1 matching over 10 bases. This CDR3 spans 18 amino acids. Germline V gene data show CDR1 as SNHLY and CDR2 as FYNNEI. Losses at the gene ends were 8 bases for V and 2 bases for J; bases not matched to a gene: 17. The CDR3 DNA is TGTGCCAGCGGGGGCCGCTCCGGGACAGGGGTTTTTCAAGAGACCCAGTACTTC. Protein sequence: CASGGRSGTGVFQETQYF. Variable domain in full (rest from reference TRBV2 and TRBJ2-5): EPEVTQTPSHQVTQMGQEVILRCVPISNHLYFYWYRQILGQKVEFLVSFYNNEISEKSEIFDDQFSVERPDGSNFTLKIRSTKLEDSAMYFCASGGRSGTGVFQETQYFGPGTRLLVL.

This clonotype came up a few times. The chain links TRBV5-1 to TRBJ2-2; 8 nucleotides line up with TRBD1. The germline V gene has CDR1 SGHRS and CDR2 YFSETQ. CDR3 length: 15 residues. J lost 5 bases, V lost 7 bases, and 10 bases had no gene match. DNA of the CDR3: TGCGCCAGCCGACCTCAACAGGGGGTGACCGGGGAGCTGTTTTTT. Protein: CASRPQQGVTGELFF.

The chain employs TRBV6-5 and TRBJ1-1; 7 nucleotides agree with TRBD1. The CDR3 has 16 residues. Per germline, CDR1 MNHEY and CDR2 SVGAGI. V lost 0 bases to trimming and J lost 2 bases; unmatched junction nucleotides: 6. This CDR3 reads CASSYSSGGYNTEAFF. The CDR3, as DNA: TGTGCCAGCAGTTACTCATCAGGGGGTTATAACACTGAAGCTTTCTTT.

This clonotype was seen many times. The chain couples TRBV28 to TRBJ2-7; no reliable D call. Germline-derived CDR1 and CDR2 are MDHEN and SYDVKM. V lost 3 bases to trimming and J lost 2 bases, with 14 bases between them. There are 15 residues in the CDR3. The CDR3 nucleotides read TGTGCCAGCAGTTTGACGGCTATCCCTCCCTACGAGCAGTACTTC. Translated, it gives CASSLTAIPPYEQYF.

J is TRBJ1-2 and V is TRBV10-3, with 9 nucleotides matching TRBD1. Germline assignment: CDR1 ENHRY and CDR2 SYGVKD. The V and J ends lost 10 bases and 3 bases, in that order; junction bases with no gene match: 9. CDR3 size: 14 residues. CDR3 residues: CATVDRGKDYGYTF. The CDR3 DNA follows: TGTGCCACCGTAGACAGGGGGAAGGACTATGGCTACACCTTC.

The count of this clonotype is one. The rearrangement links TRBV19 to TRBJ2-7; TRBD1 matches 11 bases. This CDR3 contains 15 residues. V lost 6 bases, J lost 3 bases, and 7 bases stayed unmatched. Germline CDR1 and CDR2: LNHDA and SQIVND (reference sequence). The CDR3 DNA follows: TGTGCCAGTAGGCTCCTGGGACAGGGGGACTACGAGCAGTACTTC. It encodes CASRLLGQGDYEQYF.

This chain uses TRBV4-1 with TRBJ1-1; tentatively, D is TRBD1 (5 bases). V lost 3 bases and J 6 bases, leaving 14 bases between the germline ends. Germline-derived CDR1 and CDR2 are MGHRA and YSYEKL. The length of the CDR3 is 14 residues. The CDR3 reads CASSQGEGKAEAFF. DNA for the CDR3: TGCGCCAGCAGCCAGGGTGAGGGGAAAGCTGAAGCTTTCTTT.

This clonotype occurred many times. The rearrangement uses TRBV20-1 and TRBJ2-4, with D unresolved. The length of the CDR3 is 13 residues. Germline CDR1 reads DFQATT; CDR2 reads SNEGSKA (reference sequence). Trimming took off 6 bases at V and 0 bases at J, with 9 bases between the two ends. The CDR3 here is CSALNLAKNIQYF. In DNA form, the CDR3 reads TGCAGTGCCCTCAATCTAGCCAAAAACATTCAGTACTTC.

The rearrangement joins TRBV7-2 to TRBJ2-7, with 8 bases aligning to TRBD2. This CDR3 comprises 14 residues. Germline CDR1 reads SGHTA; CDR2 reads FQGNSA. With V trimmed by 3 bases and J by 5 bases, 6 bases remained unmatched. In nucleotides, the CDR3 is TGTGCCAGCAGCTTCGGGGGGGCCGGAGACGAGCAGTACTTC. Protein product: CASSFGGAGDEQYF.

The chain employs TRBV11-2 and TRBJ2-1, with D unclear. This CDR3 has 14 amino acids. Germline-derived CDR1 and CDR2 are SGHAT and FQNNGV. V was pared by 2 bases and J by 3 bases, with 8 bases between. The DNA for the CDR3 is TGTGCCAGCAGCTTATTTCTACACTACAATGAGCAGTTCTTC. It translates to CASSLFLHYNEQFF.

This clonotype showed up many times. The V call is TRBV20-1, the J call TRBJ2-7; D not resolved. Germline-derived CDR1 and CDR2 are DFQATT and SNEGSKA (reference sequence). CDR3 length: 10 amino acids. V lost 3 bases and J lost 3, with 3 bases in between. The CDR3 region has the DNA TGCAGTGCTAGGCACTACGAGCAGTACTTC. Its translation is CSARHYEQYF.

The chain links TRBV4-2 to TRBJ2-2; 13 nucleotides align to TRBD2. V gave up 4 bases and J gave up 1 base; unmatched junction bases: 3. CDR1 and CDR2 (germline): LGHNA, YNFKEQ. This CDR3 has 17 residues. CDR3 sequence reads: CASSRRLAGGNTGELFF. In DNA, the CDR3 is TGTGCCAGCAGCCGCCGACTAGCGGGGGGGAACACCGGGGAGCTGTTTTTT.

This clonotype appeared many times. V and J are TRBV27 and TRBJ2-7; D remains ambiguous. Germline V gene data show CDR1 as MNHEY and CDR2 as SMNVEV (reference sequence). The CDR3 has 19 amino acids. V shed 6 bases and J shed 0 bases, with 27 bases lying between them. The CDR3 nucleotides are TGTGCCAGCAGCCAAGGGCGACCTTTCATCCTTTCCGACTCCTACGAGCAGTACTTC. Protein product: CASSQGRPFILSDSYEQYF.

This clonotype occurred many times. The CDR3: CASSEGIRETQYF. CDR3 DNA: TGTGCCAGCAGTGAGGGCATTAGGGAGACCCAGTACTTC. This chain uses TRBV2 with TRBJ2-5, with D unclear. This CDR3 spans 13 amino acids. With 3 bases removed from V and 5 bases from J, the gap between germline ends came to 10 bases. Germline assignment: CDR1 SNHLY and CDR2 FYNNEI.

The rearrangement joins TRBV7-9 to TRBJ1-6, with 12 positions matching TRBD1. Trimming at V came to 7 bases and at J to 7 bases, leaving 11 bases not matched to a gene. This CDR3 has 17 residues. Per the germline V gene, CDR1 is SEHNR and CDR2 is FQNEAQ (reference sequence). The CDR3 nucleotides read TGTGCCAGCAAAACAGACCGGGACAGGGGGCGAAATTCACCCCTCCACTTT. As protein: CASKTDRDRGRNSPLHF.

This clonotype has more than one count but fewer than ten. The CDR3 reads CASSSGRTGSSGNTIYF. CDR3 coding DNA: TGTGCCAGCAGTTCCGGGAGGACAGGGAGCTCTGGAAACACCATATATTTT. This chain uses TRBV6-1 with TRBJ1-3, with 8 positions matching TRBD1. CDR1 is MNHNS and CDR2 is SASEGT in the germline V gene. The CDR3 is 17 residues long. V lost 5 bases, J lost 0 bases, and 9 bases stayed unmatched.